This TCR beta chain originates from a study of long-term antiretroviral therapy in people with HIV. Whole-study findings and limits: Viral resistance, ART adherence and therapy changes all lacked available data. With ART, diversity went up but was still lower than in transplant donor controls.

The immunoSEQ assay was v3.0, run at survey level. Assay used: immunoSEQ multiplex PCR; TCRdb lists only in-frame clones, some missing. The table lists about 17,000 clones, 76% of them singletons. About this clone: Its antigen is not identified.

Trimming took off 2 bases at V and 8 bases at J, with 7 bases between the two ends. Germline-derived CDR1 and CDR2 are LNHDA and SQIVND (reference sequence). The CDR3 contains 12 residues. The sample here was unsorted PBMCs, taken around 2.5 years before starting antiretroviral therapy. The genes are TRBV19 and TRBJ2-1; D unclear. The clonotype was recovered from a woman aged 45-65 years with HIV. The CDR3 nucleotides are TGTGCCAGTAGTATATACGCGGATGAGCAGTTCTTC. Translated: CASSIYADEQFF.